This TCR beta chain was recovered during a study of OX40 agonist ivuxolimab in advanced cancers. Produced via immunoSEQ multiplex PCR; TCRdb's table is partial and in-frame only. The sample carries some 78,000 clones, approximately 90% recorded once. Only one count was recorded for this clone. As the CDR3 is not closed by the conserved phenylalanine or tryptophan, this likely results from a read error. The germline gives CDR1 SNHLY, CDR2 FYNNEI. Deletions cut 7 bases from V and 7 bases from J, with 11 bases between. CDR3 length: 13 residues. This sequence joins TRBV2 and TRBJ1-6; D is undetermined. The specimen comprised CD4+ or CD8+ T cells sorted from blood, sampled in a trial of the OX40 agonist ivuxolimab. The receptor's source is an adult with an advanced solid tumor such as melanoma, head and neck, liver or kidney cancer. CDR3 sequence (DNA): TGTGCCAGCACCGGTGAGCGCAATTCACCCCTCCACCTT. As protein: CASTGERNSPLHL.